This T cell receptor (beta chain) was sequenced for a study of blood T cell repertoires in COVID-19. On the study more broadly: The United States, Italy and Spain were the sources of the acute and convalescent COVID-19 samples.

Germline V gives CDR1 SGHRS, CDR2 YFSETQ. J lost 7 bases, V lost 1 base, and 7 bases had no gene match. The CDR3 is made up of 15 amino acids. Under the authors' procedure: Cell counts per sample came from amplifying reference gene primers. Sequenced by immunoSEQ multiplex PCR; TCRdb stores in-frame clones only, minus some. V, J and clone size are those of that table, while D and trimming were read from the DNA. Of under 200,000 clones detected, roughly nine tenths appear once; the ten largest clones hold about 0.72%. The sequence was collected from a woman between 65 and 79 years old with acute or convalescent COVID-19. V and J are TRBV5-1 and TRBJ2-2, with 7 positions matching TRBD2. Material: peripheral blood. This chain's CDR3 is CASSLYGSGIGELFF. The CDR3 DNA reads TGCGCCAGCAGCTTGTACGGGAGCGGGATCGGGGAGCTGTTTTTT.